This TCR beta chain was observed in a study of T cell changes during pregnancy in multiple sclerosis. Germline CDR1 and CDR2: SEHNR and FQNEAQ (reference sequence). Trimming left V 7 bases short and J 5 bases short, with 18 bases between. This CDR3 spans 15 amino acids. Clones were read by immunoSEQ multiplex PCR, and TCRdb kept only the in-frame ones, dropping some. The sample lists 45,000 to 60,000 clones, approximately 93% occurring once. The material was peripheral blood, obtained in the second trimester of pregnancy. This rearrangement joins TRBV7-9 to TRBJ2-1, with D possibly TRBD1 on 5 matching bases. The sequence came from a female donor with multiple sclerosis, enrolled in a pregnancy study. CDR3 protein: CASNLDQGRNNEQFF. DNA of the CDR3: TGTGCCAGCAACTTGGACCAGGGTAGGAACAATGAGCAGTTCTTC.